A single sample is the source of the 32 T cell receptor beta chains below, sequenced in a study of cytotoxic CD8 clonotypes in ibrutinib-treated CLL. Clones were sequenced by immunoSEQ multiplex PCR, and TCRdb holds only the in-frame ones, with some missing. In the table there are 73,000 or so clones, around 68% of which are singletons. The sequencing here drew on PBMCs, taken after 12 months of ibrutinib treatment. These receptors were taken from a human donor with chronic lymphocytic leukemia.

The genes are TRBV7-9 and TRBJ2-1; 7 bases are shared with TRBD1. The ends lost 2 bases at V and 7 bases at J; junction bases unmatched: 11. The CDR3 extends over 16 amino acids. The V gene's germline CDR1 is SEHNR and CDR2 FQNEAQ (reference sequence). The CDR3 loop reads CASSLYKGANTNEQFF. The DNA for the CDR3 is TGTGCCAGCAGCTTATACAAGGGGGCAAATACAAATGAGCAGTTCTTC.

DNA for the CDR3: TGCAGCGGTGGGTTAGGGGATGAAGCTTTCTTT. Its translation is CSGGLGDEAFF. V gene TRBV29-1 combines with J gene TRBJ1-1, with D tentatively TRBD1 (5 bases). Trimming took 7 bases from V and 7 from J, leaving 13 bases between them. The germline gives CDR1 SQVTM, CDR2 ANQGSEA. The CDR3 covers 11 residues. Supplemented by reference TRBV29-1 and TRBJ1-1, the full variable domain reads SAVISQKPSRDICQRGTSLTIQCQVDSQVTMMFWYRQQPGQSLTLIATANQGSEATYESGFVIDKFPISRPNLTFSTLTVSNMSPEDSSIYLCSGGLGDEAFFGQGTRLTVV.

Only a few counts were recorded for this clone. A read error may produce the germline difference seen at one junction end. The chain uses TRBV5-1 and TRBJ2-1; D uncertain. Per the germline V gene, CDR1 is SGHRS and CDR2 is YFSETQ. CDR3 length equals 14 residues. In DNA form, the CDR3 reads TGCGCCAGCAGCTTGAGCCCATCCTCCAATGAGCAGTTCTTC. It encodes CASSLSPSSNEQFF. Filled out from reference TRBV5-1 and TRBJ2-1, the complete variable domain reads KAGVTQTPRYLIKTRGQQVTLSCSPISGHRSVSWYQQTPGQGLQFLFEYFSETQRNKGNFPGRFSGRQFSNSRSEMNVSTLELGDSALYLCASSLSPSSNEQFFGPGTRLTVL.

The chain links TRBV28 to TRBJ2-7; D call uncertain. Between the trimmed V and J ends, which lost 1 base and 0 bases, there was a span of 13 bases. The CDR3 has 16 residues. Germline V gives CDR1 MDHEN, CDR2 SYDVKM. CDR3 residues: CASSLLRTVSSYEQYF. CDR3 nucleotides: TGTGCCAGCAGTTTATTGCGGACGGTAAGCTCCTACGAGCAGTACTTC.

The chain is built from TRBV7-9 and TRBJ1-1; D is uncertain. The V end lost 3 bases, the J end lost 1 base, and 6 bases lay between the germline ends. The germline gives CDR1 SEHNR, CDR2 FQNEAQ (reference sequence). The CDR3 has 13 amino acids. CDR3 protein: CASSFEGNTEAFF. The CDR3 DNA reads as TGTGCCAGCAGCTTTGAAGGGAACACTGAAGCTTTCTTT.

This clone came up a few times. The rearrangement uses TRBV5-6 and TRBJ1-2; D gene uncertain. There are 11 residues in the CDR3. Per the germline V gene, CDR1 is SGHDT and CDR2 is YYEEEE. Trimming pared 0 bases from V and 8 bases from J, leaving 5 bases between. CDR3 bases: TGTGCCAGCAGCTTGGAGACGGGCTACACCTTC. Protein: CASSLETGYTF.

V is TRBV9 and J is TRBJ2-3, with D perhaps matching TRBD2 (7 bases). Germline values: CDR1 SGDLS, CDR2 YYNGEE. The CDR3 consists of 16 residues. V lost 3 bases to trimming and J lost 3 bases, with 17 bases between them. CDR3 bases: TGTGCCAGCAGCGCCCCGTGGGGGGGCACAACAGATACGCAGTATTTT. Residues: CASSAPWGGTTDTQYF. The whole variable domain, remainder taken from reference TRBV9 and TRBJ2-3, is DSGVTQTPKHLITATGQRVTLRCSPRSGDLSVYWYQQSLDQGLQFLIQYYNGEERAKGNILERFSAQQFPDLHSELNLSSLELGDSALYFCASSAPWGGTTDTQYFGPGTRLTVL.

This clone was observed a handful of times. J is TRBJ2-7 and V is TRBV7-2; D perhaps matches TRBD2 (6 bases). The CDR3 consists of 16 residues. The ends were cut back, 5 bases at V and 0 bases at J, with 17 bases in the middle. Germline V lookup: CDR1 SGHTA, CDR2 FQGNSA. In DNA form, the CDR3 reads TGTGCCAGCAGCCGCCGGGACTCTCAGAGCTCCTACGAGCAGTACTTC. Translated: CASSRRDSQSSYEQYF. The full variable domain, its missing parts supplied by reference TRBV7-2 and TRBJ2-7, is GAGVSQSPSNKVTEKGKDVELRCDPISGHTALYWYRQSLGQGLEFLIYFQGNSAPDKSGLPSDRFSAERTGGSVSTLTIQRTQQEDSAVYLCASSRRDSQSSYEQYFGPGTRLTVT.

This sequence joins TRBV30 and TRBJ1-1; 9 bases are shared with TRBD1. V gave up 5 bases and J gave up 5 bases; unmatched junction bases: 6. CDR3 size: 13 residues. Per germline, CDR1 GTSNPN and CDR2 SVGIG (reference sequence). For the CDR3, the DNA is TGTGCCTGGGAACAGGGGGCGGGTACTGAAGCTTTCTTT. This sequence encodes CAWEQGAGTEAFF.

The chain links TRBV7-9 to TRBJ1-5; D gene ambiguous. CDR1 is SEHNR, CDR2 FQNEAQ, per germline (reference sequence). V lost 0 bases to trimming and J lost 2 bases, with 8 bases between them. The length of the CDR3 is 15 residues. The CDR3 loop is CASSLAGEGNQPQHF. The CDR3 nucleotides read TGTGCCAGCAGCTTAGCTGGGGAGGGCAATCAGCCCCAGCATTTT.

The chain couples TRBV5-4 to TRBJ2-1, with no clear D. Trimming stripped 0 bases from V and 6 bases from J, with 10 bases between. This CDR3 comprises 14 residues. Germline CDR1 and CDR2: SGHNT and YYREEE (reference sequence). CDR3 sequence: CASSLAAAVNEQFF. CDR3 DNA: TGTGCCAGCAGCTTGGCGGCGGCGGTCAATGAGCAGTTCTTC.

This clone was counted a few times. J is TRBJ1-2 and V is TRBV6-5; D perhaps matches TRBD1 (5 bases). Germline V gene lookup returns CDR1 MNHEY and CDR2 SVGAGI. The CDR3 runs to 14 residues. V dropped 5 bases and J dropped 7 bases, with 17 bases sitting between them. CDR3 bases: TGTGCCAGCAGTCCGGGACTCGGGGGAATTGGCTACACCTTC. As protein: CASSPGLGGIGYTF.

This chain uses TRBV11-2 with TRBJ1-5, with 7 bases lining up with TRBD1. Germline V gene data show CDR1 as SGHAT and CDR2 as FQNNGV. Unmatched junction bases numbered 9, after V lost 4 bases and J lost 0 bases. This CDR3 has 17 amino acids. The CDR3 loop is CASSSGGDSYSNQPQHF. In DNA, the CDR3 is TGTGCCAGCAGCTCCGGGGGGGACAGCTATAGCAATCAGCCCCAGCATTTT.

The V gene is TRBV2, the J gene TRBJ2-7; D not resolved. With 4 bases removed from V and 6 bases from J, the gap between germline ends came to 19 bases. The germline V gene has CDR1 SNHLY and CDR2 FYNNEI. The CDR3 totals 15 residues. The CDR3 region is CASSVQPTSVSEQYF. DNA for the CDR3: TGTGCCAGCAGTGTTCAGCCCACCAGTGTTTCCGAGCAGTACTTC.

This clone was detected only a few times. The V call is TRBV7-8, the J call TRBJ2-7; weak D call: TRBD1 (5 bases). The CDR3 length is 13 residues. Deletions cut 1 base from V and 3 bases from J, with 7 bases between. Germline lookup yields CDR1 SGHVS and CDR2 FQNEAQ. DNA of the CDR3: TGTGCCAGCAGCTTAGGCAGGGTCTACGAGCAGTACTTC. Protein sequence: CASSLGRVYEQYF.

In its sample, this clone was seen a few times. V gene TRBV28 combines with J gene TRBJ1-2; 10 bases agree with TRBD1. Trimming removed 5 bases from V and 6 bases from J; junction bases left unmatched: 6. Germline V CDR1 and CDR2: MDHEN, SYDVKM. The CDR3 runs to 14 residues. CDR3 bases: TGTGCCAGCAGTCCTTCGACAGGGGGCCATGGCTACACCTTC. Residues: CASSPSTGGHGYTF.

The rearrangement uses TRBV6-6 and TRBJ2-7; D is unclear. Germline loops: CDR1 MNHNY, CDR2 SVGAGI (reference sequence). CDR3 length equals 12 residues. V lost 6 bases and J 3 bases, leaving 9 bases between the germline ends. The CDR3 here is CASSPDDYEQYF. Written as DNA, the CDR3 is TGTGCCAGCAGCCCGGACGACTACGAGCAGTACTTC.

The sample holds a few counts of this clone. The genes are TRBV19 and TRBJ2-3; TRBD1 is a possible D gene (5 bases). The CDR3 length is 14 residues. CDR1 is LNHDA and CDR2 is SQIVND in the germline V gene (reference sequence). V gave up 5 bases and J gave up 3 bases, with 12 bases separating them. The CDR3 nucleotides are TGTGCCAGTAGTTCCCAGGGATGGACAGATACGCAGTATTTT. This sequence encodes CASSSQGWTDTQYF.

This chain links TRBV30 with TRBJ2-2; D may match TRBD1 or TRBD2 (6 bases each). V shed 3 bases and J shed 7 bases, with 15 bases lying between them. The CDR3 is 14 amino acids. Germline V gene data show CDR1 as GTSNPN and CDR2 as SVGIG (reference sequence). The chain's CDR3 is CAWRTSGALGELFF. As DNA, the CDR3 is TGTGCCTGGAGGACCTCGGGGGCGCTCGGGGAGCTGTTTTTT.

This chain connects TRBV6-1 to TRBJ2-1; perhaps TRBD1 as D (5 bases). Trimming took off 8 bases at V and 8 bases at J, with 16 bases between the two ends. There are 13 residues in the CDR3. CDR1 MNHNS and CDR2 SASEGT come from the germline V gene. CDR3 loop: CASHDPGRDEQFF. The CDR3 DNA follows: TGTGCCAGCCACGACCCCGGCAGGGATGAGCAGTTCTTC.

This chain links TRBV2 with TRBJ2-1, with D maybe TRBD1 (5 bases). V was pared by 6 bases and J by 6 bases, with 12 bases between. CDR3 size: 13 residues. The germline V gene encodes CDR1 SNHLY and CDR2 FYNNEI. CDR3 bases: TGTGCCAGCAGGGCTGACAGAAGCAATGAGCAGTTCTTC. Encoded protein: CASRADRSNEQFF.

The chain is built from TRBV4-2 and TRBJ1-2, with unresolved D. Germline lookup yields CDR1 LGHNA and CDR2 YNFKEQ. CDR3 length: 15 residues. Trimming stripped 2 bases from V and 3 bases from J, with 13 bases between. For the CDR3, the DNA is TGTGCCAGCAGCCAACAACGGGCAGATGACTATGGCTACACCTTC. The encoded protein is CASSQQRADDYGYTF.

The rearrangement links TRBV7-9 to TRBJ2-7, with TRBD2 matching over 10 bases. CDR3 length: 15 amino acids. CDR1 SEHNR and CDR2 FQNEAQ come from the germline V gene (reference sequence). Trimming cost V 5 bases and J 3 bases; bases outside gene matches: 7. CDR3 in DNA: TGTGCCAGCAGCGGGTGGACTAGCGGCCTCTACGAGCAGTACTTC. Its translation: CASSGWTSGLYEQYF. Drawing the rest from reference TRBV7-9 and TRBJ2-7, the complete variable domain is DTGVSQNPRHKITKRGQNVTFRCDPISEHNRLYWYRQTLGQGPEFLTYFQNEAQLEKSRLLSDRFSAERPKGSFSTLEIQRTEQGDSAMYLCASSGWTSGLYEQYFGPGTRLTVT.

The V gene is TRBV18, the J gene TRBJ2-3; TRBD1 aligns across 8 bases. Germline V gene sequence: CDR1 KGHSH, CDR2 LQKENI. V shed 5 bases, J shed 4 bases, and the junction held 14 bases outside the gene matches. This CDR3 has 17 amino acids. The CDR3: CASSSQPGQDLSDTQYF. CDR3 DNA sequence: TGTGCCAGCTCATCACAGCCGGGACAGGATCTATCAGATACGCAGTATTTT.

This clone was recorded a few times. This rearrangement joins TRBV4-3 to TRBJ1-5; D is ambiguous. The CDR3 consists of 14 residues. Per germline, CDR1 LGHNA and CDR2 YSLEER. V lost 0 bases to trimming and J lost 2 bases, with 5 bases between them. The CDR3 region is CASSQEHRNQPQHF. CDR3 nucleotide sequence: TGCGCCAGCAGCCAAGAACATCGCAATCAGCCCCAGCATTTT.

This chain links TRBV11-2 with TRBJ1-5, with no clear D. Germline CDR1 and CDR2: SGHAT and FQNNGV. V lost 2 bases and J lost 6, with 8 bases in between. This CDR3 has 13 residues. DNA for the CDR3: TGTGCCAGCAGCTTAACCCTCATTCAGCCCCAGCATTTT. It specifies CASSLTLIQPQHF. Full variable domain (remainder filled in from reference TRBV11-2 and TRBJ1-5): EAGVAQSPRYKIIEKRQSVAFWCNPISGHATLYWYQQILGQGPKLLIQFQNNGVVDDSQLPKDRFSAERLKGVDSTLKIQPAKLEDSAVYLCASSLTLIQPQHFGDGTRLSIL.

CDR3 loop: CAWRKRGEYEQYF. CDR3 DNA sequence: TGTGCCTGGAGAAAGCGGGGGGAGTACGAGCAGTACTTC. This rearrangement joins TRBV30 to TRBJ2-7; 9 nucleotides match TRBD2. The CDR3 covers 13 residues. V was clipped by 3 bases and J by 4 bases; unmatched bases: 4. Germline values: CDR1 GTSNPN, CDR2 SVGIG (reference sequence).

The CDR3 loop is CASSFLAGTNTGELFF. Here the CDR3 DNA reads TGCGCCAGCAGCTTTTTAGCGGGCACGAACACCGGGGAGCTGTTTTTT. V and J are TRBV5-1 and TRBJ2-2, with 7 bases matching TRBD2. The CDR3 sequence is 16 residues long. V shed 2 bases, J shed 0 bases, and the junction held 4 bases outside the gene matches. From germline, CDR1 is SGHRS and CDR2 YFSETQ.

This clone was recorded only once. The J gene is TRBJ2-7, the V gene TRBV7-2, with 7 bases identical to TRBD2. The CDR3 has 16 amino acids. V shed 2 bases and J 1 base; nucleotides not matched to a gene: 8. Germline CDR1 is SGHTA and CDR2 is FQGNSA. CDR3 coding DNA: TGTGCCAGCAGCTTACGCGGGACGGGGGGATCCTACGAGCAGTACTTC. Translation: CASSLRGTGGSYEQYF. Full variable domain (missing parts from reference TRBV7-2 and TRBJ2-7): GAGVSQSPSNKVTEKGKDVELRCDPISGHTALYWYRQSLGQGLEFLIYFQGNSAPDKSGLPSDRFSAERTGGSVSTLTIQRTQQEDSAVYLCASSLRGTGGSYEQYFGPGTRLTVT.

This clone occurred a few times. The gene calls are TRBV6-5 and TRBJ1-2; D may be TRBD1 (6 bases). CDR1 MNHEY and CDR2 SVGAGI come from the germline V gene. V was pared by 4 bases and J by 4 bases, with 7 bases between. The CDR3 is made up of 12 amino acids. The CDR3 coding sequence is TGTGCCAGCAGTTCAGGGGCCTATGGCTACACCTTC. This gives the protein CASSSGAYGYTF.

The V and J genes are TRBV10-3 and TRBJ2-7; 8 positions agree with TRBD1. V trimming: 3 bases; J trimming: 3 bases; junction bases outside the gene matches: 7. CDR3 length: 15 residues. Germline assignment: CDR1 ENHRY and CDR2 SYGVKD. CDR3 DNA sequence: TGTGCCATCAGTGATGCCGGGACAGGCGTCTACGAGCAGTACTTC. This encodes CAISDAGTGVYEQYF.

This chain's CDR3 is CASTLTGGGDGYTF. The CDR3 nucleotides read TGTGCCAGCACCCTGACAGGGGGCGGTGATGGCTACACCTTC. This chain connects TRBV27 to TRBJ1-2; 10 nucleotides align to TRBD1. Germline V gene lookup returns CDR1 MNHEY and CDR2 SMNVEV (reference sequence). The CDR3 consists of 14 residues. The V segment lost 7 bases and the J segment 6 bases; nucleotides outside the gene matches: 8.